This TCR beta chain emerged from a study of blood T cell repertoires in COVID-19. The protocol was immunoSEQ multiplex PCR, while the TCRdb copy is restricted to in-frame clones and leaves out a portion. Of approximately 440,000 clones detected, 90% appear once; the ten largest clones hold 0.6% to 0.7%. The sequenced sample was PBMCs or T cells enriched from blood (not recorded which). The clonotype originates from a man aged 18 to 30 who had recovered from COVID-19.

CDR3 protein: CASSENYGTGYNSPLHF. CDR3 bases: TGTGCCAGCAGTGAAAATTACGGGACAGGGTACAATTCACCCCTCCACTTT. The V gene is TRBV2, the J gene TRBJ1-6, with 9 bases lining up with TRBD1. V dropped 2 bases and J dropped 7; count of bases not matched to a gene: 9. The CDR3 extends over 17 amino acids. Germline V CDR1 and CDR2: SNHLY, FYNNEI.